These 22 T cell receptor beta chains were sequenced from one sample in a study of cytomegalovirus exposure and HLA in healthy donors. PCR amplification relied on 60 Vbeta primers (plus 13 Jbeta primers). Here immunoSEQ multiplex PCR was the method, and the copy in TCRdb shows in-frame clones only, minus some. The sample includes more than 95,000 clones, more than 75% of them seen just once. The material sequenced was PBMCs. Receptor source: a man younger than 45 in good health and CMV-seropositive.

The V and J genes are TRBV6-5 and TRBJ2-3, with 9 positions matching TRBD2. This CDR3 is built from 15 residues. J was trimmed by 7 bases and V by 2 bases; bases with no gene match: 7. Germline CDR1 MNHEY, CDR2 SVGAGI. The CDR3: CASSYEGLAGNTQYF. CDR3 sequence (DNA): TGTGCCAGCAGTTACGAGGGACTAGCTGGCAATACGCAGTATTTT.

J is TRBJ1-1 and V is TRBV25-1; 9 bases match TRBD1. V lost 11 bases, J lost 1 base, and 5 bases stayed unmatched. This CDR3 has 13 amino acids. CDR1 and CDR2 (germline): MGHDK, SYGVNS. This CDR3 is CASRGQGNTEAFF. The CDR3 DNA reads TGTGCCTCCAGGGGACAGGGGAACACTGAAGCTTTCTTT.

This clone was seen a few times. The chain uses TRBV4-3 and TRBJ2-7, with D possibly TRBD2 on 6 matching bases. V lost 4 bases, J lost 2 bases, and 15 bases lay in between. Per the germline V gene, CDR1 is LGHNA and CDR2 is YSLEER. CDR3 length equals 15 residues. The CDR3 is CASSPLRDGAYEQYF. CDR3 nucleotide sequence: TGCGCCAGCAGCCCCCTGCGGGACGGAGCCTACGAGCAGTACTTC.

The chain links TRBV18 to TRBJ2-7; the match to TRBD2 covers 10 bases. J lost 6 bases, V lost 0 bases, and 23 bases had no gene match. The germline gives CDR1 KGHSH, CDR2 LQKENI. This CDR3 is built from 21 residues. CDR3 loop: CASSPPSWARLAGRDPVEQYF. CDR3 nucleotide sequence: TGTGCCAGCTCACCACCGAGTTGGGCGAGACTAGCGGGTCGAGATCCTGTCGAGCAGTACTTC.

This chain joins TRBV18 and TRBJ1-2; TRBD1 aligns across 7 bases. The V segment lost 2 bases and the J segment 10 bases; nucleotides outside the gene matches: 13. The CDR3 length is 15 residues. Germline CDR1 and CDR2: KGHSH and LQKENI. CDR3 sequence reads: CASSPNEGQSSIYTF. CDR3 coding DNA: TGTGCCAGCTCACCAAACGAGGGACAGTCAAGCATCTACACCTTC.

This clone was counted between two and nine times. Distinct nucleotide sequences in the sample also encode this CDR3. V and J are TRBV10-3 and TRBJ2-2; 7 positions agree with TRBD2. The CDR3 runs to 16 residues. V trimming: 10 bases; J trimming: 1 base; junction bases outside the gene matches: 12. Germline CDR1 ENHRY, CDR2 SYGVKD. The CDR3 protein is CATVGLAEGNTGELFF. As DNA, the CDR3 is TGTGCCACTGTGGGCCTAGCGGAAGGGAACACCGGGGAGCTGTTTTTT.

The V and J genes are TRBV2 and TRBJ2-5; 11 bases match TRBD2. Germline CDR1 and CDR2: SNHLY and FYNNEI. The CDR3 has 15 amino acids. After removal of 1 base from V and 3 bases from J, the junction contained 1 base not matched to a gene. CDR3 coding DNA: TGTGCCAGCAGTGAAGAACTAGCGGGGGAAGAGACCCAGTACTTC. Encoded protein: CASSEELAGEETQYF.

V usage is TRBV11-3 and J usage is TRBJ2-7; 7 nucleotides line up with TRBD1. V shed 5 bases and J 4 bases; nucleotides not matched to a gene: 5. This CDR3 has 13 amino acids. The germline CDR1 and CDR2 sequences are SGHNT and YENEEA. The CDR3, as DNA: TGTGCCAGCAGCCTTCGACAGGGTTACGAGCAGTACTTC. Protein: CASSLRQGYEQYF.

The V and J genes are TRBV27 and TRBJ2-1; 7 bases map to TRBD1. Trimming took 3 bases from V and 1 from J; bases not matched to a gene: 3. CDR1 is MNHEY, CDR2 SMNVEV, per germline (reference sequence). CDR3 length equals 15 residues. Here the CDR3 reads CASSFTGESYNEQFF. The CDR3 DNA sequence: TGTGCCAGCAGTTTCACAGGGGAATCCTACAATGAGCAGTTCTTC.

As DNA, the CDR3 is TGTGCCAGCAGTGACAGGGGGCGAAAGAGCGGAGATGGCTACACCTTC. Amino acids: CASSDRGRKSGDGYTF. V usage is TRBV6-4 and J usage is TRBJ1-2; TRBD1 matches at 7 bases. V gave up 2 bases and J gave up 6 bases; unmatched junction bases: 12. The CDR3 spans 16 residues. CDR1 and CDR2 from the germline V gene are MRHNA and SNTAGT.

This chain links TRBV30 with TRBJ2-3; TRBD2 matches 8 bases. Germline-derived CDR1 and CDR2 are GTSNPN and SVGIG (reference sequence). The CDR3 totals 13 residues. J lost 3 bases, V lost 5 bases, and 4 bases had no gene match. This CDR3 is CAWVRGGTDTQYF. For the CDR3, the DNA is TGTGCCTGGGTCCGGGGGGGGACAGATACGCAGTATTTT.

This clone was found a few times. The rearrangement joins TRBV30 to TRBJ1-1; no reliable D call. The CDR3 has 11 amino acids. The V gene lost 6 bases and the J gene lost 1 base, with 6 bases spanning the gap. Looked up from germline, CDR1 is GTSNPN and CDR2 is SVGIG (reference sequence). CDR3 nucleotides: TGTGCCTGCGAGCGGAACACTGAAGCTTTCTTT. It encodes CACERNTEAFF. The entire variable domain, with the rest obtained from reference TRBV30 and TRBJ1-1, is as follows: SQTIHQWPATLVQPVGSPLSLECTVEGTSNPNLYWYRQAAGRGLQLLFYSVGIGQISSEVPQNLSASRPQDRQFILSSKKLLLSDSGFYLCACERNTEAFFGQGTRLTVV.

The chain combines TRBV27 with TRBJ1-2, with a tentative D call TRBD1 (5 bases). The CDR3 contains 13 residues. V lost 2 bases and J lost 8, with 12 bases in between. CDR1 is MNHEY, CDR2 SMNVEV, per germline (reference sequence). CDR3 DNA: TGTGCCAGCAGTTTAAGGGGTCGAGAAGGCTACACCTTC. It encodes CASSLRGREGYTF.

The chain has TRBV9 and TRBJ2-3, with 10 bases matching TRBD2. Per germline, CDR1 SGDLS and CDR2 YYNGEE. CDR3 length: 16 residues. After removal of 0 bases from V and 3 bases from J, the junction contained 4 bases not matched to a gene. The CDR3 DNA reads as TGTGCCAGCAGCGTAGCGGCTAGCGGGAGAACAGATACGCAGTATTTT. Its protein is CASSVAASGRTDTQYF.

The rearrangement links TRBV7-8 to TRBJ1-1; no reliable D call. The CDR3 has 16 residues. Germline CDR1 and CDR2: SGHVS and FQNEAQ. V was pared by 5 bases and J by 1 base, with 17 bases between. The CDR3: CASSPRHSAWNTEAFF. As DNA, the CDR3 is TGTGCCAGCAGCCCGCGACATTCTGCTTGGAACACTGAAGCTTTCTTT.

The chain joins TRBV9 to TRBJ2-1; TRBD2 matches at 10 bases. CDR1 is SGDLS, CDR2 YYNGEE, per germline. V dropped 5 bases and J dropped 9; count of bases not matched to a gene: 11. This CDR3 is 15 amino acids long. The CDR3 DNA reads as TGTGCCAGCAGTCGTGGGGGGACTAGCGAAGGTGAGCAGTTCTTC. It yields the protein CASSRGGTSEGEQFF. Full variable domain (rest looked up from reference TRBV9 and TRBJ2-1): DSGVTQTPKHLITATGQRVTLRCSPRSGDLSVYWYQQSLDQGLQFLIQYYNGEERAKGNILERFSAQQFPDLHSELNLSSLELGDSALYFCASSRGGTSEGEQFFGPGTRLTVL.

The chain has TRBV5-4 and TRBJ2-7, with TRBD1 matching 9 bases. The length of the CDR3 is 15 residues. The germline gives CDR1 SGHNT, CDR2 YYREEE (reference sequence). The V gene end was trimmed by 4 bases and the J gene end by 4 bases; junction bases not matched to a gene: 9. CDR3 in DNA: TGTGCCAGCAGCCGACCGACAGGGGGAAGATACGAGCAGTACTTC. Its protein product is CASSRPTGGRYEQYF.

This chain connects TRBV7-9 to TRBJ2-1; TRBD2 matches 7 bases. The CDR3 has 14 residues. The J segment lost 7 bases and the V segment lost 5 bases, leaving 8 bases of the junction unmatched. The germline CDR1 and CDR2 sequences are SEHNR and FQNEAQ (reference sequence). The CDR3: CASSGPGGYNEQFF. The CDR3 DNA follows: TGTGCCAGCAGCGGCCCGGGAGGCTATAATGAGCAGTTCTTC.

The chain has TRBV14 and TRBJ1-1; TRBD1 agrees at 7 bases. The junction had 16 bases not matched to a gene; V was cut back by 4 bases and J by 2 bases. The germline V gene encodes CDR1 SGHDN and CDR2 FVKESK. This CDR3 comprises 18 residues. CDR3 in DNA: TGTGCCAGCAGCCGGCGACAGGGAATCCGGTCGGCAAACACTGAAGCTTTCTTT. It specifies CASSRRQGIRSANTEAFF.

The V call is TRBV6-5, the J call TRBJ1-2, with 7 bases lining up with TRBD1. V lost 6 bases and J lost 3; bases outside the gene matches: 10. Germline values: CDR1 MNHEY, CDR2 SVGAGI. This CDR3 has 15 residues. As DNA, the CDR3 is TGTGCCAGCAGGGTGGAAGGGGGCGCCGACTATGGCTACACCTTC. Protein sequence: CASRVEGGADYGYTF.

The rearrangement joins TRBV7-3 to TRBJ2-1; 13 bases map to TRBD2. With 4 bases clipped from V and 10 bases from J, the junction kept 16 bases outside the gene matches. Germline CDR1 SGHTA, CDR2 FQGTGA. This CDR3 is built from 18 residues. CDR3 loop: CASSSKAPGTSGTVEQFF. In DNA, the CDR3 is TGTGCCAGCAGCTCTAAGGCCCCTGGGACTAGCGGGACTGTAGAGCAGTTCTTC.

This chain connects TRBV2 to TRBJ1-2, with D perhaps TRBD1 (6 bases). This CDR3 region has 15 residues. V gave up 6 bases and J gave up 1 base, with 15 bases separating them. CDR1 SNHLY and CDR2 FYNNEI come from the germline V gene. This CDR3 is CASRDRTHLNYGYTF. CDR3 nucleotides: TGTGCCAGCAGAGACAGGACCCACCTTAACTATGGCTACACCTTC.